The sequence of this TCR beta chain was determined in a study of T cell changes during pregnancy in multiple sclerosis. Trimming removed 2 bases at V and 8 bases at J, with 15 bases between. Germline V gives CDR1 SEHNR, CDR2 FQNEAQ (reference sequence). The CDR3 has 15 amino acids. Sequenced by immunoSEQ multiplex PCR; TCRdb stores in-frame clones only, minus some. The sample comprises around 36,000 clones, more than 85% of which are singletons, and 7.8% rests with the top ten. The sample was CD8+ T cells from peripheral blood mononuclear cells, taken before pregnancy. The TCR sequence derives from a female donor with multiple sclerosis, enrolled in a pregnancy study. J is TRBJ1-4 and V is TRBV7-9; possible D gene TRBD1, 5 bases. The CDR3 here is CASSLTDRGEEKLFF. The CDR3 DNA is TGTGCCAGCAGCTTAACGGATAGGGGCGAGGAAAAACTGTTTTTT.